Following are 32 T cell receptor beta chains from one sample sequenced in a study of blood T cells in healthy people across ages. With a J-beta primer mix and a sample-barcoded 5' primer, a second PCR ran 7 to 11 cycles. TCRdb called the 5' RACE reads again in MiXCR, with one record for every CDR3 protein. Of 450,000 to 600,000 distinct CDR3 sequences listed, about 25% were seen once; the top ten hold 3% to 4%. The sample was also linked to a second study, of T cells of mothers and their children.

The specimen was blood. All receptors derive from a boy between 2 and 15 years old in good health.

This clonotype was counted a few times. This rearrangement joins TRBV2 to TRBJ2-5; possibly TRBD1 for D (6 bases). Germline loops: CDR1 SNHLY, CDR2 FYNNEI. CDR3 length equals 14 residues. Trimming removed 7 bases at V and 1 base at J, with 13 bases between. The CDR3, as DNA: TGTGCCAGCACCCGGACAGCGACCCAAGAGACCCAGTACTTC. It codes for CASTRTATQETQYF. The whole variable domain, remainder taken from reference TRBV2 and TRBJ2-5, is EPEVTQTPSHQVTQMGQEVILRCVPISNHLYFYWYRQILGQKVEFLVSFYNNEISEKSEIFDDQFSVERPDGSNFTLKIRSTKLEDSAMYFCASTRTATQETQYFGPGTRLLVL.

The chain uses TRBV20-1 and TRBJ1-1; no firm D call. The CDR3 extends over 15 amino acids. Per the germline V gene, CDR1 is DFQATT and CDR2 is SNEGSKA (reference sequence). V was pared by 3 bases and J by 1 base, with 15 bases between. Here the CDR3 reads CSASLALPGNTEAFF. The CDR3 nucleotides are TGCAGTGCTAGTCTTGCTCTGCCGGGGAACACTGAAGCTTTCTTT.

CDR3: CATSIPGDRGRAEAFF. The CDR3 bases are TGTGCCACCAGTATTCCGGGCGACAGGGGAAGGGCTGAAGCTTTCTTT. The V and J genes are TRBV15 and TRBJ1-1; 8 positions match TRBD1. This CDR3 is built from 16 residues. The V gene's germline CDR1 is LNHNV and CDR2 YYDKDF (reference sequence). J gave up 6 bases and V 6 bases, and 15 bases lay outside the gene matches.

This chain connects TRBV10-1 to TRBJ1-1, with unresolved D. Germline CDR1 reads WNHNN; CDR2 reads SYGVQD (reference sequence). V lost 5 bases and J lost 4, with 11 bases in between. The CDR3 has 13 residues. CDR3 in amino acids: CASSPGWSTEAFF. The CDR3 DNA reads TGCGCCAGCAGTCCCGGATGGAGCACTGAAGCTTTCTTT.

This clonotype was found many times. This CDR3 is CSVGFSGVREQYF. The CDR3 DNA reads TGCAGCGTGGGCTTCTCGGGGGTTCGGGAGCAGTACTTC. The rearrangement joins TRBV29-1 to TRBJ2-5; tentative D call: TRBD2 (6 bases). Germline CDR1 and CDR2: SQVTM and ANQGSEA. V shed 6 bases and J shed 11 bases, with 22 bases lying between them. This CDR3 has 13 amino acids.

This clonotype was seen more than once but under ten times. V is TRBV20-1 and J is TRBJ1-2, with D tentatively TRBD1 (5 bases). Trimming took 7 bases from V and 2 from J, leaving 23 bases between them. This CDR3 region has 16 residues. CDR1 and CDR2 from the germline V gene are DFQATT and SNEGSKA (reference sequence). The CDR3 sequence: CSGSGLLPEGNYGYTF. The CDR3 DNA is TGCAGTGGTTCGGGACTCCTACCCGAGGGCAACTATGGCTACACCTTC.

This chain joins TRBV12-5 and TRBJ2-5; D is ambiguous. The tail of the sequence fits TRBJ2-1 better, so the J call may be wrong. The CDR3 runs 13 residues. Germline values: CDR1 LGHNT, CDR2 FRNRAP. The chain's CDR3 is CASRLPPYNEQFF. In DNA form, the CDR3 reads TGTGCAAGTAGGTTACCCCCCTACAATGAGCAGTTCTTC.

The chain is built from TRBV7-9 and TRBJ2-5, with 8 bases that match TRBD2. The germline V gene has CDR1 SEHNR and CDR2 FQNEAQ (reference sequence). With 5 bases clipped from V and 1 base from J, the junction kept 6 bases outside the gene matches. The CDR3 consists of 15 residues. CDR3 nucleotide sequence: TGTGCCAGCAGCCCGGGGGGGCCTACCCAAGAGACCCAGTACTTC. Amino acid sequence: CASSPGGPTQETQYF. Based on the CDR3 plus reference TRBV7-9 and TRBJ2-5, the full variable domain is DTGVSQNPRHKITKRGQNVTFRCDPISEHNRLYWYRQTLGQGPEFLTYFQNEAQLEKSRLLSDRFSAERPKGSFSTLEIQRTEQGDSAMYLCASSPGGPTQETQYFGPGTRLLVL.

This clonotype was seen a handful of times. V gene TRBV29-1 combines with J gene TRBJ2-5; 9 bases are a match to TRBD2. This CDR3 comprises 11 residues. The V gene end was trimmed by 4 bases and the J gene end by 7 bases; junction bases not matched to a gene: 1. CDR1 SQVTM and CDR2 ANQGSEA come from the germline V gene. CDR3 bases: TGCAGCGTTGGAGCGGGAGGGACCCAGTACTTC. Its protein is CSVGAGGTQYF.

This rearrangement joins TRBV3-1 to TRBJ2-3, with 9 bases fitting TRBD2. This CDR3 is built from 16 residues. The germline V gene has CDR1 LGHDT and CDR2 YNNKEL (reference sequence). The V and J ends lost 0 bases and 6 bases, in that order; junction bases with no gene match: 7. CDR3 coding DNA: TGTGCCAGCAGCCAAGAAGCGGGGGGCCATCCGGATACGCAGTATTTT. Its translation is CASSQEAGGHPDTQYF.

This clonotype was observed many times. The rearrangement links TRBV7-3 to TRBJ2-5; no definite D call. V lost 2 bases and J lost 5, with 9 bases in between. Per the germline V gene, CDR1 is SGHTA and CDR2 is FQGTGA. The CDR3 length is 13 residues. The CDR3 sequence is CASSLGLRETQYF. The CDR3 DNA reads TGTGCCAGCAGCTTAGGGTTAAGGGAGACCCAGTACTTC.

V is TRBV29-1 and J is TRBJ2-1; weak D call: TRBD2 (7 bases). The V end was cut by 7 bases, the J end by 7 bases, with 11 bases between. CDR3 length equals 11 residues. CDR1 is SQVTM, CDR2 ANQGSEA, per germline. CDR3 residues: CSGAGANEQFF. As DNA, the CDR3 is TGCAGCGGTGCGGGGGCAAATGAGCAGTTCTTC.

This clonotype was found a few times. The chain joins TRBV6-5 to TRBJ1-2, with D tentatively TRBD1 (5 bases). Trimming cost V 0 bases and J 11 bases, with 19 bases left between them. The CDR3 length is 15 residues. The V gene's germline CDR1 is MNHEY and CDR2 SVGAGI. This CDR3 reads CASSYSPGKGTSYTF. Here the CDR3 DNA reads TGTGCCAGCAGTTACTCCCCAGGGAAGGGGACTTCGTACACCTTC.

The chain couples TRBV29-1 to TRBJ2-5; D gene uncertain. This CDR3 contains 12 residues. V was trimmed by 4 bases and J by 5 bases, leaving 11 bases between them. Germline values: CDR1 SQVTM, CDR2 ANQGSEA. CDR3 protein: CSVAVTLETQYF. The CDR3 DNA follows: TGCAGCGTTGCGGTAACGCTGGAGACCCAGTACTTC.

The chain recombines TRBV18 with TRBJ2-7; either TRBD1 or TRBD2 may fit D (5 bases each). The CDR3 contains 16 residues. The V gene's germline CDR1 is KGHSH and CDR2 LQKENI. V lost 6 bases and J lost 0, with 18 bases in between. The CDR3 nucleotides are TGTGCCAGCTCCCGGGGCACGGGGACGAGCTCCTACGAGCAGTACTTC. Residues: CASSRGTGTSSYEQYF.

This sequence joins TRBV6-1 and TRBJ2-7; the D gene is possibly TRBD2 (6 bases). Trimming stripped 4 bases from V and 4 bases from J, with 11 bases between. The CDR3 length is 13 residues. Germline-derived CDR1 and CDR2 are MNHNS and SASEGT. This CDR3 reads CASSGMTSYEQYF. In DNA, the CDR3 is TGTGCCAGCAGTGGGATGACTAGTTACGAGCAGTACTTC.

J is TRBJ2-3 and V is TRBV19, with TRBD2 matching 15 bases. V shed 4 bases, J shed 5 bases, and the junction held 4 bases outside the gene matches. Germline-derived CDR1 and CDR2 are LNHDA and SQIVND (reference sequence). The CDR3 has 16 residues. CDR3 coding DNA: TGTGCCAGTAGTAGCAGGACTAGCGGGAGGGGAGATACGCAGTATTTT. Its translation is CASSSRTSGRGDTQYF.

The chain links TRBV6-6 to TRBJ1-4, with D perhaps TRBD1 (5 bases). The germline V gene encodes CDR1 MNHNY and CDR2 SVGAGI (reference sequence). Between the trimmed V and J ends, which lost 4 bases and 8 bases, there was a span of 8 bases. This CDR3 comprises 12 residues. CDR3 protein: CASSWDGEKLFF. As DNA, the CDR3 is TGTGCCAGCAGTTGGGACGGGGAAAAACTGTTTTTT.

V and J are TRBV29-1 and TRBJ2-5; TRBD2 aligns across 7 bases. This CDR3 has 13 amino acids. With 2 bases clipped from V and 7 bases from J, the junction kept 7 bases outside the gene matches. Germline V gene lookup returns CDR1 SQVTM and CDR2 ANQGSEA. The CDR3 here is CSVERAERGTQYF. Here the CDR3 DNA reads TGCAGCGTTGAAAGAGCCGAGCGGGGGACCCAGTACTTC.

The V and J genes are TRBV11-2 and TRBJ2-4, with D perhaps matching TRBD1 (6 bases). The CDR3 totals 15 residues. Per the germline V gene, CDR1 is SGHAT and CDR2 is FQNNGV. Deletions cut 4 bases from V and 2 bases from J, with 12 bases between. The CDR3 sequence is CASSSLQGTKNIQYF. CDR3 bases: TGTGCCAGCAGCTCGTTACAGGGTACCAAAAACATTCAGTACTTC.

V gene TRBV20-1 combines with J gene TRBJ2-5; TRBD2 agrees at 10 bases. CDR1 is DFQATT and CDR2 is SNEGSKA in the germline V gene (reference sequence). This CDR3 has 13 amino acids. V shed 7 bases and J 2 bases; nucleotides not matched to a gene: 4. This CDR3 is CSVPLAGQETQYF. CDR3 nucleotides: TGCAGTGTCCCACTAGCGGGGCAAGAGACCCAGTACTTC.

This sequence joins TRBV2 and TRBJ2-1, with 7 positions matching TRBD2. Germline CDR1 reads SNHLY; CDR2 reads FYNNEI. The J segment lost 0 bases and the V segment lost 6 bases, leaving 8 bases of the junction unmatched. The CDR3 has 16 amino acids. The CDR3 loop reads CASSKGRTSSYNEQFF. The DNA of the CDR3 is TGTGCCAGCAGCAAGGGCAGGACTAGCTCCTACAATGAGCAGTTCTTC.

There are a few counts of this clonotype. V is TRBV10-3 and J is TRBJ2-1; TRBD2 is a possible D gene (5 bases). The CDR3 extends over 13 amino acids. Trimming removed 4 bases at V and 8 bases at J, with 12 bases between. Germline lookup yields CDR1 ENHRY and CDR2 SYGVKD. CDR3 sequence (DNA): TGTGCCATCAGTGTGACTAATGGGGATGAGCAGTTCTTC. Amino acids: CAISVTNGDEQFF.

J is TRBJ2-3 and V is TRBV25-1; maybe TRBD1 (5 bases). Trimming removed 3 bases at V and 4 bases at J, with 11 bases between. Per the germline V gene, CDR1 is MGHDK and CDR2 is SYGVNS. This CDR3 contains 14 residues. The CDR3: CASSEYRSADTQYF. The CDR3, as DNA: TGTGCCAGCAGTGAGTACAGGTCCGCAGATACGCAGTATTTT. Full variable domain (missing parts from reference TRBV25-1 and TRBJ2-3): EADIYQTPRYLVIGTGKKITLECSQTMGHDKMYWYQQDPGMELHLIHYSYGVNSTEKGDLSSESTVSRIRTEHFPLTLESARPSHTSQYLCASSEYRSADTQYFGPGTRLTVL.

The J gene is TRBJ2-5, the V gene TRBV6-5, with D possibly being TRBD1 (6 bases). The V gene's germline CDR1 is MNHEY and CDR2 SVGAGI. This CDR3 is built from 15 residues. V gave up 4 bases and J gave up 2 bases, with 14 bases separating them. For the CDR3, the DNA is TGTGCCAGCAGTTCCGGGACAACGATACAAGAGACCCAGTACTTC. Translating it yields CASSSGTTIQETQYF.

The chain combines TRBV9 with TRBJ1-2, with no clear D. V lost 3 bases and J lost 0, with 18 bases in between. CDR1 and CDR2 (germline): SGDLS, YYNGEE. The CDR3 runs to 17 residues. This CDR3 reads CASSAGVRTYSNYGYTF. For the CDR3, the DNA is TGTGCCAGCAGCGCGGGCGTAAGAACTTACTCTAACTATGGCTACACCTTC.

This chain joins TRBV27 and TRBJ2-5; tentatively, D is TRBD2 (5 bases). Germline loops: CDR1 MNHEY, CDR2 SMNVEV (reference sequence). This CDR3 spans 15 amino acids. Between the trimmed V and J ends, which lost 4 bases and 3 bases, there was a span of 15 bases. As DNA, the CDR3 is TGTGCCAGCAGTTCTTTTGGCGAGCGGAAAGAGACCCAGTACTTC. This gives the protein CASSSFGERKETQYF.

This clonotype was counted between two and nine times. The genes are TRBV27 and TRBJ1-1, with TRBD1 as a possible D gene (5 bases). The CDR3 length is 13 residues. CDR1 and CDR2 from the germline V gene are MNHEY and SMNVEV (reference sequence). V was pared by 2 bases and J by 6 bases, with 10 bases between. The CDR3 protein is CASSLVEGAEAFF. The CDR3 bases are TGTGCCAGCAGTTTAGTAGAAGGGGCTGAAGCTTTCTTT.

The table lists this clonotype with a few counts. The chain uses TRBV7-9 and TRBJ2-7; possible D gene TRBD1, 5 bases. This CDR3 spans 15 amino acids. Germline values: CDR1 SEHNR, CDR2 FQNEAQ (reference sequence). Trimming removed 0 bases at V and 5 bases at J, with 14 bases between. The CDR3 loop is CASSLAHGRADEQYF. The CDR3 nucleotides read TGTGCCAGCAGCTTAGCTCACGGCAGGGCGGACGAGCAGTACTTC.

A few counts support this clonotype. The genes are TRBV2 and TRBJ1-4; D unresolved. V shed 1 base and J shed 8 bases, with 8 bases lying between them. Germline loops: CDR1 SNHLY, CDR2 FYNNEI. CDR3 size: 13 residues. CDR3 DNA sequence: TGTGCCAGCAGTGAAGGAGGTAGAGAAAAACTGTTTTTT. This encodes CASSEGGREKLFF.

The genes are TRBV25-1 and TRBJ1-5; D call uncertain. The CDR3 spans 20 residues. Germline V lookup: CDR1 MGHDK, CDR2 SYGVNS. V gave up 1 base and J gave up 0 bases, with 22 bases separating them. Here the CDR3 DNA reads TGTGCCAGCAGTGAATGGGAATACAAGGACGGATCTTATAGCAATCAGCCCCAGCATTTT. Translation gives CASSEWEYKDGSYSNQPQHF. Filled out from reference TRBV25-1 and TRBJ1-5, the complete variable domain reads EADIYQTPRYLVIGTGKKITLECSQTMGHDKMYWYQQDPGMELHLIHYSYGVNSTEKGDLSSESTVSRIRTEHFPLTLESARPSHTSQYLCASSEWEYKDGSYSNQPQHFGDGTRLSIL.

The chain recombines TRBV29-1 with TRBJ2-4, with TRBD2 identical over 7 bases. The CDR3 sequence is 12 residues long. The V gene end was trimmed by 3 bases and the J gene end by 6 bases; junction bases not matched to a gene: 2. Per the germline V gene, CDR1 is SQVTM and CDR2 is ANQGSEA. The chain's CDR3 is CSVEREPNIQYF. For the CDR3, the DNA is TGCAGCGTTGAGCGGGAGCCAAACATTCAGTACTTC. Full variable domain (outside the CDR3, taken from reference TRBV29-1 and TRBJ2-4): SAVISQKPSRDICQRGTSLTIQCQVDSQVTMMFWYRQQPGQSLTLIATANQGSEATYESGFVIDKFPISRPNLTFSTLTVSNMSPEDSSIYLCSVEREPNIQYFGAGTRLSVL.